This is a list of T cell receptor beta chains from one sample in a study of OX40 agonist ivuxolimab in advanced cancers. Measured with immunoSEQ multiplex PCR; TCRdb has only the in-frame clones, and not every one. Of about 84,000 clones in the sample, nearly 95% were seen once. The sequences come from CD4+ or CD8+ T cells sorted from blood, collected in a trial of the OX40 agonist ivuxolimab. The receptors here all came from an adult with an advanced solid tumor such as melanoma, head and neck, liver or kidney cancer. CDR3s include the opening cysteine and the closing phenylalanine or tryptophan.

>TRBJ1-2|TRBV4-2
CASSFDRVGYTF
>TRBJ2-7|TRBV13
CASTDRGGNSYEQYF
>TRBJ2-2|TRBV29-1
CSVNVIGELFF
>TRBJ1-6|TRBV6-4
CASSDSGQGVVNSPLHF
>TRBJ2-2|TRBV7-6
CASSLFGGVNTGELFF
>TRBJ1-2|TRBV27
CASSPGGWDYGYTF
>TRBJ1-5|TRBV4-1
CASSQVSGARQPQHF
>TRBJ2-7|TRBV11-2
CASSLVGSYEQYF
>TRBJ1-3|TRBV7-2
CASSLGQSSGNTIYF
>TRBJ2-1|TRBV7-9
CASSLTAHEQFF
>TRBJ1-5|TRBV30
CAWSVLEEANQPQHF
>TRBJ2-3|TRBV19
CASSLSALAGVSDTQYF
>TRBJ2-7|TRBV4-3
CASSQGASGSGYEQYF
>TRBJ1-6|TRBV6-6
CASRSGLPDSPLHF
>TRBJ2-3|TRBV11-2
CASSPTGLAGGHPDTQYF
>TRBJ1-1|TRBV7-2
CASRRVYFGAFF
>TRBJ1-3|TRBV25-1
CASSLTGTGNTIYF
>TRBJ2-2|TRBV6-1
CASSATGQGNTGELFF
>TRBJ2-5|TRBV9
CASSAHGVGGETQYF
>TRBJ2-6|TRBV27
CASSLTYSGANVLTF
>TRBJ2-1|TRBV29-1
CSVGGVGWGSYNEQFF
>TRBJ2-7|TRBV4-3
CASSPNQGSSYEQYF